This is a list of T cell receptor beta chains from one sample in a study of early T cells in non-severe SARS-CoV-2 infection. Via MiXCR, TCRdb re-called the 5' RACE reads, giving one row per CDR3 protein. The table shows tens of thousands of distinct CDR3 sequences, with around 6.9% occurring only once. Specimen: whole blood. These receptors were taken from an adult who was a healthcare worker with PCR-confirmed SARS-CoV-2 infection or an uninfected control (not recorded which). The CDR3 runs from the conserved cysteine through the conserved F or W. A D gene is named only where the DNA matches it firmly. Clone size is given for some rows only: seen once, a few or many times, or a class if the clone is expanded.

CDR3nt: TGCAGCGTTGAACCTGGCAGTCAGGTCGATGAGCAGTTCTTC
CDR3aa: CSVEPGSQVDEQFF
abundance: .
v_gene: TRBV29-1
d_gene: .
j_gene: TRBJ2-1

CDR3nt: TGTGCCAGCAGCTCGGGACAGGCACGGGGCGAGCAGTACTTC
CDR3aa: CASSSGQARGEQYF
abundance: many
v_gene: TRBV5-4
d_gene: TRBD1
j_gene: TRBJ2-7

CDR3nt: TGTGCCAGCAGCCCCCGCACCGGGGAGCTGTTTTTT
CDR3aa: CASSPRTGELFF
abundance: many
v_gene: TRBV7-2
d_gene: .
j_gene: TRBJ2-2

CDR3nt: TGTGCCAGCAGAAGAGGGGGTGACACAGATACGCAGTATTTT
CDR3aa: CASRRGGDTDTQYF
abundance: .
v_gene: TRBV6-1
d_gene: .
j_gene: TRBJ2-3

CDR3nt: TGTGCCAGCAGCCCCAACAGGGGTGGGCTGGAGACCCAGTACTTC
CDR3aa: CASSPNRGGLETQYF
abundance: many
v_gene: TRBV7-2
d_gene: TRBD1
j_gene: TRBJ2-5

CDR3nt: TGCGCCAGCAGCCAAGCATGGGGAGGGGGCAAGTATGGCTACACCTTC
CDR3aa: CASSQAWGGGKYGYTF
abundance: many
v_gene: TRBV4-1
d_gene: TRBD1
j_gene: TRBJ1-2

CDR3nt: TGTGCCAGCAGCCAAGATTTCACAAGGCGGGACGAGCAGTACTTC
CDR3aa: CASSQDFTRRDEQYF
abundance: .
v_gene: TRBV3-1
d_gene: .
j_gene: TRBJ2-7

CDR3nt: TGCAGTGCTAGGTTGACTAGCGCGGATTGGAACATTCAGTACTTC
CDR3aa: CSARLTSADWNIQYF
abundance: many
v_gene: TRBV20-1
d_gene: TRBD2
j_gene: TRBJ2-4

CDR3nt: TGTGCCAGCAGCCCCGGACTAGCGGGGACTCCCCAAGAGACCCAGTACTTC
CDR3aa: CASSPGLAGTPQETQYF
abundance: few
v_gene: TRBV11-2
d_gene: TRBD2
j_gene: TRBJ2-5

CDR3nt: TGTGCCAGTAGTATGGTGGAAATGAGGTCTGGCTACACCTTC
CDR3aa: CASSMVEMRSGYTF
abundance: .
v_gene: TRBV19
d_gene: .
j_gene: TRBJ1-2

CDR3nt: TGCGCCAGCAGGGAGGGTAATGAAAAACTGTTTTTT
CDR3aa: CASREGNEKLFF
abundance: few
v_gene: TRBV5-1
d_gene: .
j_gene: TRBJ1-4

CDR3nt: TGTGCCAGCAGCTTAGTTCAGGAGGCCCCCACAGATACGCAGTATTTT
CDR3aa: CASSLVQEAPTDTQYF
abundance: many
v_gene: TRBV7-2
d_gene: .
j_gene: TRBJ2-3

CDR3nt: TGTGCCAGCAGCTTGGTCAGGGCGAATTCACCCCTCCACTTT
CDR3aa: CASSLVRANSPLHF
abundance: few
v_gene: TRBV5-8
d_gene: .
j_gene: TRBJ1-6

CDR3nt: TGTGCCAGCAGCCCTGGGACGGTAGAAGCCAAAAACATTCAGTACTTC
CDR3aa: CASSPGTVEAKNIQYF
abundance: few
v_gene: TRBV3-1
d_gene: .
j_gene: TRBJ2-4

CDR3nt: TGTGCCAGCAGCCAACTTTTGGGGACTAGCGCCTACGAGCAGTACTTC
CDR3aa: CASSQLLGTSAYEQYF
abundance: many
v_gene: TRBV4-2
d_gene: TRBD2
j_gene: TRBJ2-7

CDR3nt: TGTGCCAGCAATTCGTTGGGGGCGTACAATGAGCAGTTCTTC
CDR3aa: CASNSLGAYNEQFF
abundance: few
v_gene: TRBV6-5
d_gene: .
j_gene: TRBJ2-1

CDR3nt: TGCGCCAGCAGCCTGGACCGGACAGAGAATAATTCACCCCTCCACTTT
CDR3aa: CASSLDRTENNSPLHF
abundance: many
v_gene: TRBV5-1
d_gene: .
j_gene: TRBJ1-6

CDR3nt: TGTGCCAGCAGTGGGAGGGGTCAATCCTACGAGCAGTACTTC
CDR3aa: CASSGRGQSYEQYF
abundance: .
v_gene: TRBV2
d_gene: .
j_gene: TRBJ2-7

CDR3nt: TGTGCCACCACCCGCCGGGGGGGTTATAAAGATACGCAGTATTTT
CDR3aa: CATTRRGGYKDTQYF
abundance: few
v_gene: TRBV12-3/TRBV12-4
d_gene: TRBD2
j_gene: TRBJ2-3

CDR3nt: TGTGCCAGCAGTGGCCGTCGGAATAATGAAAAACTGTTTTTT
CDR3aa: CASSGRRNNEKLFF
abundance: .
v_gene: TRBV2
d_gene: .
j_gene: TRBJ1-4

CDR3nt: TGCGCCAGCAGTCCCCTCGGGACAGACACAGATACGCAGTATTTT
CDR3aa: CASSPLGTDTDTQYF
abundance: few
v_gene: TRBV10-1
d_gene: TRBD1
j_gene: TRBJ2-3

CDR3nt: TGTGCCAGCAGCAACAGGGACCCCGGGGAGCTGTTTTTT
CDR3aa: CASSNRDPGELFF
abundance: many
v_gene: TRBV7-9
d_gene: .
j_gene: TRBJ2-2

CDR3nt: TGTGCCAGCAGCCAGGACTATAAGGGGAAGACCGGGGAGCTGTTTTTT
CDR3aa: CASSQDYKGKTGELFF
abundance: few
v_gene: TRBV5-6
d_gene: .
j_gene: TRBJ2-2

CDR3nt: TGTGCCAGCACCGTAGCTGGCGCCGGGGAGCTGTTTTTT
CDR3aa: CASTVAGAGELFF
abundance: .
v_gene: TRBV7-9
d_gene: .
j_gene: TRBJ2-2

CDR3nt: TGTGCCAGCAGCTTATACCCAAGGGAGCAGTTCTTC
CDR3aa: CASSLYPREQFF
abundance: few
v_gene: TRBV7-9
d_gene: .
j_gene: TRBJ2-1

CDR3nt: TGTGCCAGCAGCTTAGGGGACAGCTCCTACGAGCAGTACTTC
CDR3aa: CASSLGDSSYEQYF
abundance: many
v_gene: TRBV7-8
d_gene: TRBD1
j_gene: TRBJ2-7

CDR3nt: TGTGCCAGCAGTTACTCTGTCACCATCTCCTACGAGCAGTACTTC
CDR3aa: CASSYSVTISYEQYF
abundance: .
v_gene: TRBV6-6
d_gene: .
j_gene: TRBJ2-7

CDR3nt: TGTGCTAGTGGCCAGGACAGGCCAAGCTCCTACGAGCAGTACTTC
CDR3aa: CASGQDRPSSYEQYF
abundance: many
v_gene: TRBV12-5
d_gene: TRBD1
j_gene: TRBJ2-7

CDR3nt: TGTGCCAGCAGTTTAGTACTAGCGGAAAGCACAGATACGCAGTATTTT
CDR3aa: CASSLVLAESTDTQYF
abundance: many
v_gene: TRBV12-3/TRBV12-4
d_gene: TRBD2
j_gene: TRBJ2-3

CDR3nt: TGCGCCAGCAGCCAAGATCAGGGGCGGGAATCCTATGGCTACACCTTC
CDR3aa: CASSQDQGRESYGYTF
abundance: .
v_gene: TRBV4-1
d_gene: .
j_gene: TRBJ1-2

CDR3nt: TGTGCCAGCAGCCCTCACCCGAACACTGAAGCTTTCTTT
CDR3aa: CASSPHPNTEAFF
abundance: many
v_gene: TRBV7-9
d_gene: .
j_gene: TRBJ1-1

CDR3nt: TGTGCCAGCTCAACTACAGGGGCGGAAGGCTACACCTTC
CDR3aa: CASSTTGAEGYTF
abundance: .
v_gene: TRBV18
d_gene: TRBD1
j_gene: TRBJ1-2

CDR3nt: TGTGCCAGCAGCCAGACTAGCGGGGGGGAAAAATACAATGAGCAGTTCTTC
CDR3aa: CASSQTSGGEKYNEQFF
abundance: few
v_gene: TRBV7-6
d_gene: TRBD2
j_gene: TRBJ2-1

CDR3nt: TGTGCCAGCTCACTAGAACAGAGCTCCTATAATTCACCCCTCCACTTT
CDR3aa: CASSLEQSSYNSPLHF
abundance: many
v_gene: TRBV18
d_gene: .
j_gene: TRBJ1-6

CDR3nt: TGTGCCAGCACCTCAGCCTCCCTACACAATGAGCAGTTCTTC
CDR3aa: CASTSASLHNEQFF
abundance: few
v_gene: TRBV7-8
d_gene: .
j_gene: TRBJ2-1

CDR3nt: TGTGCCAGCTCAAGCCGGGCTACAGGCTACGAGCAGTACTTC
CDR3aa: CASSSRATGYEQYF
abundance: .
v_gene: TRBV18
d_gene: .
j_gene: TRBJ2-7

CDR3nt: TGCGCCAGCACCAATCCGTCCGATGGAGAGACCCAGTACTTC
CDR3aa: CASTNPSDGETQYF
abundance: few
v_gene: TRBV5-1
d_gene: .
j_gene: TRBJ2-5

CDR3nt: TGTGCCAGCAGACGACAGCCGGCCCAGGGGGCCCAGTACTTC
CDR3aa: CASRRQPAQGAQYF
abundance: few
v_gene: TRBV7-2
d_gene: TRBD1
j_gene: TRBJ2-5

CDR3nt: TGTGCCAGCACCCCAACAGGGTTCAATCAGCCCCAGCATTTT
CDR3aa: CASTPTGFNQPQHF
abundance: .
v_gene: TRBV12-3/TRBV12-4
d_gene: .
j_gene: TRBJ1-5

CDR3nt: TGCGCCAGCAGTGAGACAGGGGGCTATGGCTACACCTTC
CDR3aa: CASSETGGYGYTF
abundance: .
v_gene: TRBV10-2
d_gene: TRBD1
j_gene: TRBJ1-2

CDR3nt: TGTGCCAGCAGTTACTTCCCCGGCGACAACTATGGCTACACCTTC
CDR3aa: CASSYFPGDNYGYTF
abundance: .
v_gene: TRBV6-5
d_gene: .
j_gene: TRBJ1-2

CDR3nt: TGTGCCAGCAGTTACGCGGGGGAGACCGGGGAGCTGTTTTTT
CDR3aa: CASSYAGETGELFF
abundance: .
v_gene: TRBV6-6
d_gene: TRBD2
j_gene: TRBJ2-2

CDR3nt: TGTGCCAGCAGCTTAGAGTTGCGGGGGGGCCTTGAGAACAATGAGCAGTTCTTC
CDR3aa: CASSLELRGGLENNEQFF
abundance: many
v_gene: TRBV13
d_gene: TRBD2
j_gene: TRBJ2-1

CDR3nt: TGCAGTGCTAGTCAGGGGGCATCCTACGAGCAGTACTTC
CDR3aa: CSASQGASYEQYF
abundance: few
v_gene: TRBV20-1
d_gene: TRBD1
j_gene: TRBJ2-7

CDR3nt: TGTGCCAGCAGTTCGGCGAGGTTTTGGGCTTTCTTT
CDR3aa: CASSSARFWAFF
abundance: few
v_gene: TRBV6-2/TRBV6-3
d_gene: .
j_gene: TRBJ1-1

CDR3nt: TGTGCCAGCAGACCCCGGGAAGCATACGAGCAGTACTTC
CDR3aa: CASRPREAYEQYF
abundance: many
v_gene: TRBV2
d_gene: .
j_gene: TRBJ2-7

CDR3nt: TGTGCCAGCAGCTTGGCCTTAGAGGGCCCTGGCTACACCTTC
CDR3aa: CASSLALEGPGYTF
abundance: few
v_gene: TRBV5-4
d_gene: .
j_gene: TRBJ1-2

CDR3nt: TGTGCCAGCAGCTTAGCCAAGCGGGGGGCACAAGAGACCCAGTACTTC
CDR3aa: CASSLAKRGAQETQYF
abundance: many
v_gene: TRBV11-2
d_gene: TRBD2
j_gene: TRBJ2-5

CDR3nt: TGTGCCACCAGCCCCGGGTCTACACCGGGAGAGACCCAGTACTTC
CDR3aa: CATSPGSTPGETQYF
abundance: .
v_gene: TRBV24-1
d_gene: .
j_gene: TRBJ2-5

CDR3nt: TGTGCCAGCAGTTCCCGCGGGAGGGTTGGGGGCTACACCTTC
CDR3aa: CASSSRGRVGGYTF
abundance: many
v_gene: TRBV12-3/TRBV12-4
d_gene: .
j_gene: TRBJ1-2

CDR3nt: TGTGCCAGCAGCCCGACTAGCGGGGGAAGGGATACGCAGTATTTT
CDR3aa: CASSPTSGGRDTQYF
abundance: .
v_gene: TRBV12-3/TRBV12-4
d_gene: TRBD2
j_gene: TRBJ2-3

CDR3nt: TGCAGCGCTGCAAGCTCGACAGGGTCCACTGAAGCTTTCTTT
CDR3aa: CSAASSTGSTEAFF
abundance: many
v_gene: TRBV29-1
d_gene: TRBD1
j_gene: TRBJ1-1

CDR3nt: TGCGCCAGCAGCCCAGGTGGCAGGGGCCAGCCCCAGCATTTT
CDR3aa: CASSPGGRGQPQHF
abundance: many
v_gene: TRBV23-1
d_gene: .
j_gene: TRBJ1-5

CDR3nt: TGTGCCAGCAGCTTAGGGGTGAGACAGGGCGGTTCACCCCTCCACTTT
CDR3aa: CASSLGVRQGGSPLHF
abundance: many
v_gene: TRBV7-2
d_gene: TRBD1
j_gene: TRBJ1-6

CDR3nt: TGTGCCAGCACACACAGGCACGAGCAGTACTTC
CDR3aa: CASTHRHEQYF
abundance: few
v_gene: TRBV6-5
d_gene: .
j_gene: TRBJ2-7

CDR3nt: TGTGCCAGCAGCTTAACTGCCTACGAGCAGTACTTC
CDR3aa: CASSLTAYEQYF
abundance: .
v_gene: TRBV7-9
d_gene: .
j_gene: TRBJ2-7

CDR3nt: TGTGCCAGCAGCTTAGCGCGGGGGTCCTACACCTTC
CDR3aa: CASSLARGSYTF
abundance: .
v_gene: TRBV7-9
d_gene: .
j_gene: TRBJ1-2

CDR3nt: TGTGCCAGCAGCTGGGGGACAGGGACCGAGCAGTACTTC
CDR3aa: CASSWGTGTEQYF
abundance: .
v_gene: TRBV5-5
d_gene: TRBD1
j_gene: TRBJ2-7